What follows are 10 T cell receptor beta chains derived from one specimen sequenced in a study of identical twins (dated by TCRdb to about 2016). The protocol used for the library was 5' RACE. Data came from an Illumina HiSeq 2000. TCRdb itself trimmed the public reads at Q25 with fastp, ran MiXCR and retained productive beta chains. Merged by CDR3 protein, the rows form single entries marked with the most common genes and DNA. This sample lists about 530,000 distinct CDR3 sequences; about 16% were detected once. The leading ten clones occupy around 0.4% of the sample. This same sample was also taken into another study, of yellow fever vaccine responses in identical twins.

The specimen sequenced was CD4+ T cells sorted from blood. These receptors were obtained from a woman aged 18-29 years in good health.

The rearrangement joins TRBV19 to TRBJ1-2; no clear D. The germline gives CDR1 LNHDA, CDR2 SQIVND (reference sequence). This CDR3 region has 12 residues. Deletions cut 11 bases from V and 0 bases from J, with 10 bases between. DNA for the CDR3: TGTGCCTTACGGACGGCTAACTATGGCTACACCTTC. Its translation: CALRTANYGYTF.

In its sample, this clonotype was seen a few times. CDR3 in DNA: TGCGCCAGCAGCCAACTACAGGGGAGGGGGACAGACCCCTACAATGAGCAGTTCTTC. It codes for CASSQLQGRGTDPYNEQFF. This chain uses TRBV4-1 with TRBJ2-1; D may match TRBD1 or TRBD2 (7 bases each). V was trimmed by 2 bases and J by 2 bases, leaving 22 bases between them. CDR3 length equals 19 residues. Germline CDR1 reads MGHRA; CDR2 reads YSYEKL.

V gene TRBV28 combines with J gene TRBJ1-6; 7 positions agree with TRBD1. The CDR3 covers 15 residues. V dropped 6 bases and J dropped 6; count of bases not matched to a gene: 8. CDR1 and CDR2 (germline): MDHEN, SYDVKM. CDR3 nucleotides: TGTGCCAGCAGACCACCGGGGACAGTTAATTCACCCCTCCACTTT. Amino acid sequence: CASRPPGTVNSPLHF.

This clonotype has only a few counts. The J gene is TRBJ2-7, the V gene TRBV27; D may match TRBD1 or TRBD2 (5 bases each). The CDR3 covers 14 residues. Trimming left V 6 bases short and J 1 base short, with 13 bases between. Germline V gene lookup returns CDR1 MNHEY and CDR2 SMNVEV (reference sequence). CDR3 in DNA: TGTGCCAGCAGCGGGGACCGACTTTCCTACGAGCAGTACTTC. It translates to CASSGDRLSYEQYF.

The V call is TRBV5-1, the J call TRBJ2-6, with D unresolved. V lost 1 base and J lost 2, with 4 bases in between. The length of the CDR3 is 14 residues. Germline V gene lookup returns CDR1 SGHRS and CDR2 YFSETQ. The CDR3 here is CASSLPTGANVLTF. For the CDR3, the DNA is TGCGCCAGCAGCTTGCCAACTGGGGCCAACGTCCTGACTTTC.

This clonotype was found a few times. The rearrangement joins TRBV20-1 to TRBJ2-7; D perhaps matches TRBD1 (5 bases). V was shortened by 4 bases and J by 6 bases, with 16 bases between the two germline ends. CDR1 and CDR2 from the germline V gene are DFQATT and SNEGSKA (reference sequence). The CDR3 contains 13 residues. The CDR3 here is CSAKGQGVREQYV. The CDR3 DNA follows: TGCAGTGCTAAGGGGCAAGGGGTCCGCGAGCAGTACGTC.

This clonotype was seen only a few times. The CDR3 here is CASTWGGLTDTQYF. Written as DNA, the CDR3 is TGCGCCAGCACTTGGGGGGGACTCACAGATACGCAGTATTTT. The chain employs TRBV5-1 and TRBJ2-3; 7 bases match TRBD2. Trimming at V came to 6 bases and at J to 2 bases, leaving 6 bases not matched to a gene. This CDR3 comprises 14 residues. CDR1 and CDR2 (germline): SGHRS, YFSETQ.

This chain joins TRBV12-3 or TRBV12-4 and TRBJ2-5; D possibly corresponds to TRBD2 (7 bases). V was cut by 6 bases and J by 4 bases, with 18 bases left in between. The CDR3 runs 15 residues. CDR3: CASRGGLAVGETQYF. The CDR3 nucleotides are TGTGCCAGCAGGGGGGGGCTAGCGGTGGGAGAGACCCAGTACTTC.

This clonotype was seen more than once but under ten times. The rearrangement links TRBV4-2 to TRBJ2-2, with D perhaps matching TRBD1 (6 bases). Deletions cut 4 bases from V and 4 bases from J, with 13 bases between. Germline V gene lookup returns CDR1 LGHNA and CDR2 YNFKEQ. The length of the CDR3 is 15 residues. The CDR3, as DNA: TGTGCCAGCAGCCTCTCCGACAGGAGCACCGGGGAGCTGTTTTTT. Protein sequence: CASSLSDRSTGELFF.

The V and J genes are TRBV7-2 and TRBJ2-7; 9 positions agree with TRBD2. The CDR3 spans 13 residues. Germline V lookup: CDR1 SGHTA, CDR2 FQGNSA. The V segment lost 6 bases and the J segment 7 bases; nucleotides outside the gene matches: 7. CDR3 amino acids: CASRFSGSQEQYF. CDR3 sequence (DNA): TGTGCCAGCAGATTTAGCGGGAGTCAAGAGCAGTACTTC.